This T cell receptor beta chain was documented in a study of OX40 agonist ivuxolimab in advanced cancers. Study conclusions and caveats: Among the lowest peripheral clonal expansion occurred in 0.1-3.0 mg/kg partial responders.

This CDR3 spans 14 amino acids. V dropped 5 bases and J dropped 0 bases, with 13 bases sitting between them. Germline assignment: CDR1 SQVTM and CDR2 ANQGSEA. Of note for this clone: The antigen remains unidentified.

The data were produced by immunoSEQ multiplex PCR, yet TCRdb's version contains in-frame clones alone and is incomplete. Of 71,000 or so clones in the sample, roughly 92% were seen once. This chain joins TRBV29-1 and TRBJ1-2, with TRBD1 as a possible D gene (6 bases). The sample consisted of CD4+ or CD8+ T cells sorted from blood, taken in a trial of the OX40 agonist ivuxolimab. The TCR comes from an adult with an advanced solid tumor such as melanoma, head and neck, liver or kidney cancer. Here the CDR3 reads CSVTGQGTNYGYTF. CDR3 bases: TGCAGCGTTACCGGGCAGGGGACTAACTATGGCTACACCTTC. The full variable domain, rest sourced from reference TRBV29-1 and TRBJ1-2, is SAVISQKPSRDICQRGTSLTIQCQVDSQVTMMFWYRQQPGQSLTLIATANQGSEATYESGFVIDKFPISRPNLTFSTLTVSNMSPEDSSIYLCSVTGQGTNYGYTFGSGTRLTVV.